This entry lists 17 T cell receptor delta chains sequenced from one sample in a study of γδ T cells in repeated Plasmodium falciparum infection. TCRdb fed the multiplex PCR reads into CATT to redo clone calling. This sample yields tens of thousands of delta-chain clones, of which 1.5% to 2% are seen a single time; about 9.1% belongs to the top ten. Flow sorting of PBMC yielded separate Vgamma9/Vdelta2+ and Vdelta2-negative gammadelta T cell populations for bulk repertoire analysis. Specimen: gamma-delta T cells from blood. These receptors came from a pool of human donors (malaria-infected and uninfected, not separated).

A remark on this clone: The likely explanation is a read error, given a far larger clone one base away. This sample includes further DNA sequences coding for the same CDR3. The CDR3 nucleotides are TGTGCTCTTGGGGTCCTACCGGGTCCGCGTAAACCCACTGGGGGATTATTCACCGATAAACTCATCTTT. Its protein product is CALGVLPGPRKPTGGLFTDKLIF. The chain joins TRDV1 to TRDJ1, with TRDD3 matching over 10 bases. CDR1 is TSWWSYY, CDR2 QGS, per germline. The CDR3 is 23 amino acids. The ends lost 4 bases at V and 1 base at J; junction bases unmatched: 27.

This clone was observed many times. This chain uses TRDV2 with TRDJ3; 7 bases are shared with TRDD3. V gave up 1 base and J gave up 0 bases; unmatched junction bases: 11. CDR1 is GEAIGNYY and CDR2 is EKD in the germline V gene. This CDR3 contains 20 residues. CDR3 amino acids: CACDTLVGDTTSWDTRQMFF. In DNA form, the CDR3 reads TGTGCCTGTGACACGCTGGTGGGGGACACGACCTCCTGGGACACCCGACAGATGTTTTTC.

Details on this clone: TCRdb attributes to this sequence the protein of a much larger clone, which differs from the DNA translation at residue 9; a read error is likely, and the protein displayed is translated from the DNA. This chain uses TRDV1 with TRDJ1, with a tentative D call TRDD3 (6 bases). TCRdb does not report a J gene; here it was assigned by matching the DNA to germline references. Germline CDR1 is TSWWSYY and CDR2 is QGS. With 1 base removed from V and 0 bases from J, the gap between germline ends came to 21 bases. The CDR3 covers 19 residues. The CDR3 loop reads CALGEHPYSGMVYTDKLIF. In DNA, the CDR3 is TGTGCTCTTGGGGAACACCCCTACTCGGGGATGGTTTACACCGATAAACTCATCTTT.

This clone was seen repeatedly, ten times or more. This chain links TRDV2 with TRDJ1; 13 nucleotides line up with TRDD3. V was clipped by 1 base and J by 1 base; unmatched bases: 11. In germline, CDR1 is GEAIGNYY, CDR2 EKD. The CDR3 consists of 19 residues. This CDR3 reads CACDTVLGDTGMSTDKLIF. The DNA for the CDR3 is TGTGCCTGTGACACGGTACTGGGGGATACGGGGATGAGCACCGATAAACTCATCTTT.

Worth noting for this clone: The protein in TCRdb stems from a much larger clone and differs at residue 14 from this DNA's translation, likely a read error; here the protein is translated from the DNA. The CDR3 is CALGECVLPSTVDSDKLIF. The CDR3 DNA follows: TGTGCTCTTGGGGAATGCGTCCTACCGAGTACTGTTGACTCCGATAAACTCATCTTT. This sequence joins TRDV1 and TRDJ1; possible D gene TRDD2, 6 bases. CDR1 is TSWWSYY and CDR2 is QGS in the germline V gene. The CDR3 extends over 19 amino acids. Trimming took off 2 bases at V and 3 bases at J, with 25 bases between the two ends.

This clone showed up many times. The junction shows a germline mismatch at one end, possibly a read error. Here the CDR3 DNA reads TGTGCTCTTTTAGGTTGGGGGATACTGGGCTACACCGATAAACCCATCTTT. This encodes CALLGWGILGYTDKPIF. The V call is TRDV1, the J call TRDJ1, with 10 bases matching TRDD3. The CDR3 loop spans 17 amino acids. The germline CDR1 and CDR2 sequences are TSWWSYY and QGS.

Worth noting for this clone: It differs at one base from a far larger clone, so likely a read error. Other nucleotide sequences in the sample specify the same CDR3. This chain connects TRDV2 to TRDJ1; 8 bases align to TRDD3. Here the J gene came from matching the DNA to germline, since TCRdb omits it. The CDR3 consists of 17 residues. The germline CDR1 and CDR2 sequences are GEAIGNYY and EKD. The V gene end was trimmed by 1 base and the J gene end by 0 bases; junction bases not matched to a gene: 9. The CDR3 loop is CACDTLAWGTNTDKLIF. CDR3 DNA: TGTGCCTGTGACACGCTAGCCTGGGGGACCAACACCGATAAACTCATCTTT.

This clone was found a few times. The protein held in TCRdb is that of a much larger clone and does not match this DNA's translation at residue 13, likely because of a read error; the protein shown is translated from the DNA. V and J are TRDV3 and TRDJ1; perhaps TRDD2 as D (9 bases). The J gene is absent in TCRdb and was assigned here via DNA matching to germline. Deletions cut 0 bases from V and 1 base from J, with 33 bases between. The CDR3 contains 21 residues. The germline CDR1 and CDR2 sequences are TVYSNPD and GDNSRS (reference sequence). Here the CDR3 DNA reads TGTGCCTTTAGTGAGCCTTCCTACTTGCTGGGGGACTCTCCTATCACCGATAAACTCATCTTT. Translating gives CAFSEPSYLLGDSPITDKLIF. Supplemented by reference TRDV3 and TRDJ1, the full variable domain reads CDKVTQSSPDQTVASGSEVVLLCTYDTVYSNPDLFWYRIRPDYSFQFVFYGDNSRSEGADFTQGRFSVKHILTQKAFHLVISPVRTEDSATYYCAFSEPSYLLGDSPITDKLIFGKGTRVTVEP.

Turning to this clone: The protein TCRdb lists belongs to a much larger clone and differs from this DNA's translation at residue 19, which points to a read error; the protein shown is made from the DNA. The rearrangement links TRDV1 to TRDJ1; D is possibly TRDD2 or TRDD3 (8 bases each). In the absence of a J gene in TCRdb, the DNA was matched to germline to assign it here. CDR3 length: 28 residues. Germline assignment: CDR1 TSWWSYY and CDR2 QGS. Trimming took 2 bases from V and 0 from J, leaving 49 bases between them. The CDR3 sequence is CALGEVPESSYAISLLGASTSYTDKLIF. The CDR3 coding sequence is TGTGCTCTTGGGGAAGTCCCGGAATCTTCCTACGCCATTTCCCTACTGGGGGCCTCCACAAGCTACACCGATAAACTCATCTTT.

With respect to this clone: With a far larger clone one base away, a read error is the likely cause. The sample carries other DNA sequences with the same CDR3. The chain carries TRDV1 and TRDJ1; 8 bases are a match to TRDD3. The CDR3 sequence is 17 residues long. Per the germline V gene, CDR1 is TSWWSYY and CDR2 is QGS. The CDR3 DNA sequence: TGTGCTCTCGGGGAACTAACGATGGGGGATGGGACCGATAAACTCATCTTT. This translates into CALGELTMGDGTDKLIF.

Of note for this clone: A much larger clone differs from this one at a single base, so this may be a read error. The same CDR3 also results from other DNA sequences found in this sample. This rearrangement joins TRDV1 to TRDJ1; tentatively, D is TRDD3 (5 bases). The CDR3 runs 16 residues. CDR1 and CDR2 (germline): TSWWSYY, QGS. CDR3 region: CALGAPGWVITYKLIF. CDR3 nucleotides: TGTGCTCTTGGGGCCCCTGGCTGGGTAATCACCTATAAACTCATCTTT.

Worth noting for this clone: TCRdb pairs this DNA with a much larger clone's protein that differs at residue 5, likely a read error; the protein shown was translated from the DNA. The rearrangement uses TRDV3 and TRDJ1; weak D call: TRDD3 (5 bases). CDR1 is TVYSNPD, CDR2 GDNSRS, per germline (reference sequence). The V gene lost 3 bases and the J gene lost 2 bases, with 19 bases spanning the gap. This CDR3 region has 15 residues. CDR3 coding DNA: TGTGCCTTGCCGGAGGGGACCAAGGGGACCGATAAACTCATCTTT. It specifies CALPEGTKGTDKLIF.

The rearrangement joins TRDV2 to TRDJ1; 12 nucleotides agree with TRDD3. TCRdb is silent on the J gene; assignment here came from matching the DNA to germline. The V gene end was trimmed by 4 bases and the J gene end by 0 bases; junction bases not matched to a gene: 14. Germline V gene data show CDR1 as GEAIGNYY and CDR2 as EKD. The CDR3 sequence is 19 residues long. CDR3 loop: CACDTVLLGDTGHTDKLIF. In nucleotides, the CDR3 is TGTGCCTGTGATACCGTTCTACTGGGGGATACAGGTCACACCGATAAACTCATCTTT.

Worth noting for this clone: TCRdb's listed protein matches a much larger clone and diverges from this DNA's translation at residue 11, likely through a read error; the protein shown comes from the DNA. The DNA for the CDR3 is TGTGCCTGTGACAATCTGGGGACCTACACCAATAAACTCATCTTT. It specifies CACDNLGTYTNKLIF. The J gene is TRDJ1, the V gene TRDV2; TRDD3 might be the D (6 bases). Here the J gene was assigned by germline matching of the DNA, as TCRdb has none. CDR1 and CDR2 (germline): GEAIGNYY, EKD. The CDR3 runs to 15 residues.

This clone has a handful of counts. The protein recorded in TCRdb matches a much larger clone and deviates from this DNA's translation at residue 11, suggesting a read error; the protein here is obtained by translating the DNA. The V gene is TRDV1, the J gene TRDJ1, with D uncertain. The CDR3 has 16 amino acids. Germline lookup yields CDR1 TSWWSYY and CDR2 QGS. V lost 3 bases, J lost 2 bases, and 16 bases lay in between. The CDR3 DNA reads as TGTGCTCTTGGGGACAAGGTACTGATCCCGACCGATAAACTCATCTTT. Residues: CALGDKVLIPTDKLIF.

There are a few counts of this clone. TCRdb lists the protein of a much larger clone for this DNA, which differs at residue 6, so this is likely a read error; the protein given here is translated from the DNA itself. The rearrangement links TRDV2 to TRDJ1, with TRDD3 matching over 10 bases. In the absence of a J gene in TCRdb, the DNA was matched to germline to assign it here. J lost 0 bases, V lost 0 bases, and 18 bases had no gene match. Germline V CDR1 and CDR2: GEAIGNYY, EKD. The CDR3 covers 21 residues. The DNA of the CDR3 is TGTGCCTGTGACACCAGCTTCTTTACTGGGGGATTCGCTGAGGACACCGATAAACTCATCTTT. This encodes CACDTSFFTGGFAEDTDKLIF.

As regards this clone: The protein TCRdb lists belongs to a much larger clone and differs from this DNA's translation at residue 12, which points to a read error; the protein shown is made from the DNA. This chain uses TRDV1 with TRDJ1, with 9 nucleotides matching TRDD3. No J segment appears in TCRdb, so it was assigned here by matching the sequence to germline. Germline V CDR1 and CDR2: TSWWSYY, QGS. The CDR3 is 21 residues long. The J segment lost 4 bases and the V segment lost 3 bases, leaving 24 bases of the junction unmatched. The CDR3 region is CALGEGTLRPAWWGISDKLIF. The DNA of the CDR3 is TGTGCTCTTGGGGAGGGAACCCTTCGCCCTGCTTGGTGGGGGATAAGCGATAAACTCATCTTT.